This TCR beta chain was documented in a study of response to subunit inactivated influenza vaccine. Study results and limitations: It was the authors' suggestion that each seasonal influenza vaccination recruits few new T cells.

In TCRdb, the RT-PCR reads were re-called with MiXCR into one record per CDR3 protein. The sample includes about 500,000 distinct CDR3 sequences, 15% to 20% of them seen just once. Germline loops: CDR1 KGHDR, CDR2 SFDVKD. Losses at the gene ends were 2 bases for V and 1 base for J; bases not matched to a gene: 6. The CDR3 extends over 17 amino acids. For this clonotype: Its specificity is not known.

This chain connects TRBV24-1 to TRBJ2-3, with TRBD2 matching over 9 bases. The sample in question was CD4+ T cells sorted from PBMCs, obtained roughly 24 months after vaccination. This receptor was obtained from a man between 50 and 69 years old who received an inactivated influenza vaccine. The CDR3 protein is CATSDSSRLAGTDTQYF. In nucleotides, the CDR3 is TGTGCCACCAGTGATTCAAGCCGACTAGCGGGCACAGATACGCAGTATTTT.